This TCR beta chain was documented in a study of T cells in localized non-small cell lung cancer. Notes on the study in general: Increased T cell density in blood showed an association with longer overall survival. As only one tumor region underwent sequencing, heterogeneity remains possible. In adjacent lung appeared a median roughly 56 of the top 100 tumor clones. T cell clonality was highest in uninvolved adjacent lung, above tumor.

About this clone: The antigen is unknown.

V dropped 4 bases and J dropped 7 bases, with 20 bases sitting between them. In germline, CDR1 is MNHEY, CDR2 SMNVEV (reference sequence). The length of the CDR3 is 15 residues. Generated by immunoSEQ multiplex PCR, the TCRdb table keeps only in-frame clones and is missing some. The table lists roughly 76,000 clones, 80% of them singletons, with under 25% in the top ten. The chain is built from TRBV27 and TRBJ2-7; possible D gene TRBD1, 5 bases. This material consisted of PBMCs, taken before any cancer treatment. The receptor was isolated from a man between 40 and 70 years old with stage II squamous cell lung carcinoma. The CDR3: CASSSAGARSGEQYF. The CDR3 DNA is TGTGCCAGCAGTTCCGCTGGGGCCCGGTCGGGTGAGCAGTACTTC.